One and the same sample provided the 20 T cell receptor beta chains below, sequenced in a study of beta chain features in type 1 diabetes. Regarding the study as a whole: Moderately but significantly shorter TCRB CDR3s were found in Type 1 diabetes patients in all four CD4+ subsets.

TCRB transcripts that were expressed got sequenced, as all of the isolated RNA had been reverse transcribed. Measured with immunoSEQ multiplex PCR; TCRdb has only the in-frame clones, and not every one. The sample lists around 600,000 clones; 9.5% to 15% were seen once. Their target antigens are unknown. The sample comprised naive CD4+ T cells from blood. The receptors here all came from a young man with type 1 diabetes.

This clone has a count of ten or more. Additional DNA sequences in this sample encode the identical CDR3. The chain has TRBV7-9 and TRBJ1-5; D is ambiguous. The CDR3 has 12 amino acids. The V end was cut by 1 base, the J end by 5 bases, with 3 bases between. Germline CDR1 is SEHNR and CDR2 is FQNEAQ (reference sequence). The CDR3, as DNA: TGTGCCAGCAGCTTAGAGGATCAGCCCCAGCATTTT. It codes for CASSLEDQPQHF.

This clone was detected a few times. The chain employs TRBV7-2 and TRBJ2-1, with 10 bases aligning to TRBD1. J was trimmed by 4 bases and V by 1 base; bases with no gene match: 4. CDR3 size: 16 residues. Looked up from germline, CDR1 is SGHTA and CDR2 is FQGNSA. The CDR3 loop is CASSLGRQGAYNEQFF. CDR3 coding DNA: TGTGCCAGCAGCTTAGGTCGACAGGGGGCTTACAATGAGCAGTTCTTC.

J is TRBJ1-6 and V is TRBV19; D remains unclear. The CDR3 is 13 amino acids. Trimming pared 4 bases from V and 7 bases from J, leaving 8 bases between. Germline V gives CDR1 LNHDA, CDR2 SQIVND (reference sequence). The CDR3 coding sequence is TGTGCCAGTAGTAGGGTTGCGAATTCACCCCTCCACTTT. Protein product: CASSRVANSPLHF.

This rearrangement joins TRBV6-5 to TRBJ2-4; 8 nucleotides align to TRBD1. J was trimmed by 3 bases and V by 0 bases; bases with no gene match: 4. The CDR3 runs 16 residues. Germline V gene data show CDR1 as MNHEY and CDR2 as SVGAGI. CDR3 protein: CASSYSGTGGKNIQYF. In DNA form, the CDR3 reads TGTGCCAGCAGTTACTCTGGGACAGGTGGCAAAAACATTCAGTACTTC.

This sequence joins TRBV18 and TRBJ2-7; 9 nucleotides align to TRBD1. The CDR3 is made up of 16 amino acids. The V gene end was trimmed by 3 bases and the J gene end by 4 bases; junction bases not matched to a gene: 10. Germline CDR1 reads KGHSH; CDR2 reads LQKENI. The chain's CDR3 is CASSPYRGQGLYEQYF. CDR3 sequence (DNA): TGTGCCAGCTCACCGTACCGGGGACAGGGTCTGTACGAGCAGTACTTC. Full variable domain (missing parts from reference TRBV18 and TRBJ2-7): NAGVMQNPRHLVRRRGQEARLRCSPMKGHSHVYWYRQLPEEGLKFMVYLQKENIIDESGMPKERFSAEFPKEGPSILRIQQVVRGDSAAYFCASSPYRGQGLYEQYFGPGTRLTVT.

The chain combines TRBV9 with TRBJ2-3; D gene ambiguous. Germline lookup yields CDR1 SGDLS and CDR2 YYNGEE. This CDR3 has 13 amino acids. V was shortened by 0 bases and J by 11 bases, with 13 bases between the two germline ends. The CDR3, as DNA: TGTGCCAGCAGCGTAGAGCAGGATAGAGAGCAGTATTTT. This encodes CASSVEQDREQYF.

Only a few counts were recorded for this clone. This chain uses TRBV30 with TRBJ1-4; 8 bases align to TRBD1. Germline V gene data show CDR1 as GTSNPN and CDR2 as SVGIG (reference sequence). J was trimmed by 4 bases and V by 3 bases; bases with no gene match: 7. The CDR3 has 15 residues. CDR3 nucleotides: TGTGCCTGGAGGACGGGACAGGCTAGTAATGAAAAACTGTTTTTT. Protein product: CAWRTGQASNEKLFF.

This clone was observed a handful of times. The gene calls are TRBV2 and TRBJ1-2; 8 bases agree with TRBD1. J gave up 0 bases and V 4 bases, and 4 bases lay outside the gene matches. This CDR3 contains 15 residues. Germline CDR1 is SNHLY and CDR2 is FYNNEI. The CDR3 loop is CASSADRVSNYGYTF. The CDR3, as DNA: TGTGCCAGCAGTGCGGACAGGGTTTCTAACTATGGCTACACCTTC.

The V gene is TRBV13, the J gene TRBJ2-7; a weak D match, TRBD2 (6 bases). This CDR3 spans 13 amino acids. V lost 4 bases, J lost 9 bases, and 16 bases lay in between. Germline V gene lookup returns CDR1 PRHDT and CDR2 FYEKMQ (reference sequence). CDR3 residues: CASSSSGTVRQYF. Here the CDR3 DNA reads TGTGCCAGCAGCTCATCCGGGACTGTCAGGCAGTACTTC.

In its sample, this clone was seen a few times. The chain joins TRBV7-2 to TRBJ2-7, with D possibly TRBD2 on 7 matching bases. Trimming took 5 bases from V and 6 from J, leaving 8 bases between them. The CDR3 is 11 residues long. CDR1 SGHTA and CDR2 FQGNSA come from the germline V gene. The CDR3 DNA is TGTGCCAGCAGCGGGGGGGCCGAGCAGTACTTC. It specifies CASSGGAEQYF.

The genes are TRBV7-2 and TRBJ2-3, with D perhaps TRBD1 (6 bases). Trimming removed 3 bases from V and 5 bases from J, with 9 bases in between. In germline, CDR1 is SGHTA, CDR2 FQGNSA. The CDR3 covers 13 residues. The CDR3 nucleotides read TGTGCCAGCAGCTTTACAGGGAAAGATACGCAGTATTTT. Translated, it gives CASSFTGKDTQYF.

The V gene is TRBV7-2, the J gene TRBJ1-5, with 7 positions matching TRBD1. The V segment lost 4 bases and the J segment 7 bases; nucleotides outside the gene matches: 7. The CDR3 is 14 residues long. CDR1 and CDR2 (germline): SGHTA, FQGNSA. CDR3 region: CASSSLTGDQPQHF. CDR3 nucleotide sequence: TGTGCCAGCAGCTCTCTTACAGGGGACCAGCCCCAGCATTTT. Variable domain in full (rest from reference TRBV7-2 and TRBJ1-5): GAGVSQSPSNKVTEKGKDVELRCDPISGHTALYWYRQSLGQGLEFLIYFQGNSAPDKSGLPSDRFSAERTGGSVSTLTIQRTQQEDSAVYLCASSSLTGDQPQHFGDGTRLSIL.

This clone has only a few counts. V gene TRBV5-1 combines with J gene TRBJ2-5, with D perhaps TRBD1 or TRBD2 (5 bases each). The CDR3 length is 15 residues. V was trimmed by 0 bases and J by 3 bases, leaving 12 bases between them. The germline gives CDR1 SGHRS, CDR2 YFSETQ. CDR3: CASSLGGRPEETQYF. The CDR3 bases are TGCGCCAGCAGCTTGGGGGGACGACCCGAAGAGACCCAGTACTTC.

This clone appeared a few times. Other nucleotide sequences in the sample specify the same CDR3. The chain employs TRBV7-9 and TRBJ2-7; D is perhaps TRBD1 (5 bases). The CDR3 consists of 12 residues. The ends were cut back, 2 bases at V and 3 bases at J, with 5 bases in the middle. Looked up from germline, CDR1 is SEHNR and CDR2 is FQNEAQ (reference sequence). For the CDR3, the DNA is TGTGCCAGCAGCTTACAGGGCTACGAGCAGTACTTC. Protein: CASSLQGYEQYF.

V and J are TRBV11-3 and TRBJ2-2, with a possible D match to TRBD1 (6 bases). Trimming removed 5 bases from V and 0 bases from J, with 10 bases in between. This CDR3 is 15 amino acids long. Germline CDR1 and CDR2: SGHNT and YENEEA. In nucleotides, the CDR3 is TGTGCCAGCAGCCCCGGACAGACGAACACCGGGGAGCTGTTTTTT. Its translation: CASSPGQTNTGELFF. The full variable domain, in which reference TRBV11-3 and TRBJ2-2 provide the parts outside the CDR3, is EAGVVQSPRYKIIEKKQPVAFWCNPISGHNTLYWYLQNLGQGPELLIRYENEEAVDDSQLPKDRFSAERLKGVDSTLKIQPAELGDSAVYLCASSPGQTNTGELFFGEGSRLTVL.

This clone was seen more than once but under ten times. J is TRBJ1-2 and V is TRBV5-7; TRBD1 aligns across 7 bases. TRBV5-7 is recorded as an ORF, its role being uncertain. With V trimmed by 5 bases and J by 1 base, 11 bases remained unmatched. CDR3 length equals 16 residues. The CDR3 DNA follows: TGTGCCAGCAGTCATTTTGGGACAGAATATAACTATGGCTACACCTTC. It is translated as CASSHFGTEYNYGYTF.

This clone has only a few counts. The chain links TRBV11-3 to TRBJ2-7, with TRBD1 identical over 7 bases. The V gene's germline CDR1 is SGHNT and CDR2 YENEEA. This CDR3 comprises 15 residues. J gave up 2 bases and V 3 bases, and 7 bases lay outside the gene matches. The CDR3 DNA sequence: TGTGCCAGCAGCTTTAGACAGAGGGGGCCCTACGAGCAGTACTTC. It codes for CASSFRQRGPYEQYF.

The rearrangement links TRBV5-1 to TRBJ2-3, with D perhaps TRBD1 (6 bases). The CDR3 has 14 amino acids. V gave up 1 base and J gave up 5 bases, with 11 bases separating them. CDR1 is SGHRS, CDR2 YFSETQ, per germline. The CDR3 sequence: CASSLTGSGDTQYF. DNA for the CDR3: TGCGCCAGCAGCTTGACAGGGAGTGGAGATACGCAGTATTTT. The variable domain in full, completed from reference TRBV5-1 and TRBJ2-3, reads KAGVTQTPRYLIKTRGQQVTLSCSPISGHRSVSWYQQTPGQGLQFLFEYFSETQRNKGNFPGRFSGRQFSNSRSEMNVSTLELGDSALYLCASSLTGSGDTQYFGPGTRLTVL.

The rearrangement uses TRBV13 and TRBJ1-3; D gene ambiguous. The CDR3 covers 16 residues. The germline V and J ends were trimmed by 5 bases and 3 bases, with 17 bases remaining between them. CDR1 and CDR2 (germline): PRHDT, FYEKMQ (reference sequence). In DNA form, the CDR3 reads TGTGCCAGCAGCCCCCTGACCGAATCGAATGGAAACACCATATATTTT. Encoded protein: CASSPLTESNGNTIYF.

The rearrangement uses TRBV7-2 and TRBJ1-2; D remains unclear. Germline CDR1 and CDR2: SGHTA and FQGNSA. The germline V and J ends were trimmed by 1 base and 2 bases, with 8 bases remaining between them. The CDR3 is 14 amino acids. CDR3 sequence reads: CASSLGGQNYGYTF. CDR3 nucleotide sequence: TGTGCCAGCAGCTTAGGAGGGCAGAACTATGGCTACACCTTC.